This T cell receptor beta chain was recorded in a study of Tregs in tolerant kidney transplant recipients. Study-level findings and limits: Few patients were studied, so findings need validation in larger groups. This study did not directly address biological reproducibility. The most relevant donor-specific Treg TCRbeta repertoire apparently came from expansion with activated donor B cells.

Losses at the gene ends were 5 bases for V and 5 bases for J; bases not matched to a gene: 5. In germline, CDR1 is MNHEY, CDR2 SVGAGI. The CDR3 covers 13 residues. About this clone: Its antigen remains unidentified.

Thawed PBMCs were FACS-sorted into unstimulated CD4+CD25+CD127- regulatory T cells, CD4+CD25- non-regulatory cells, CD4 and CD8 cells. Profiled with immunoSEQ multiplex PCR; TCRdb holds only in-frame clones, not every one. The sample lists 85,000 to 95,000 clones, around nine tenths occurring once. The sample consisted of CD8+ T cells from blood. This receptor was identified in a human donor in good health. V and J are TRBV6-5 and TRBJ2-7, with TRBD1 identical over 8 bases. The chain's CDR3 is CASSSRGLDEQYF. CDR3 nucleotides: TGTGCCAGCAGTAGCAGGGGGCTAGACGAGCAGTACTTC.